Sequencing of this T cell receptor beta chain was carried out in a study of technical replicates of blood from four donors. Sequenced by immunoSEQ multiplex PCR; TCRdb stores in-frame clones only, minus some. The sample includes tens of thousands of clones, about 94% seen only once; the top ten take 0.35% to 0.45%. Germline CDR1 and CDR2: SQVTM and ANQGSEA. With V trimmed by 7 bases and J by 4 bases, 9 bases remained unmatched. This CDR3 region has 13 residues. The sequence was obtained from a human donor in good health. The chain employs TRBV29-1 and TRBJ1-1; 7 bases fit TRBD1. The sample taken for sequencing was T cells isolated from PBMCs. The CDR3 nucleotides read TGCAGCGCCCTGACAGGGCACGTCACTGAAGCTTTCTTT. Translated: CSALTGHVTEAFF. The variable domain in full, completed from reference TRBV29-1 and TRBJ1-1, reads SAVISQKPSRDICQRGTSLTIQCQVDSQVTMMFWYRQQPGQSLTLIATANQGSEATYESGFVIDKFPISRPNLTFSTLTVSNMSPEDSSIYLCSALTGHVTEAFFGQGTRLTVV.